The text below deals with one T cell receptor (beta chain). It has no known antigen specificity. No qualities accompany the bases; no much larger clone lies one base away. The immunoSEQ assay, a bias-controlled multiplex PCR with V- and J-specific primers, was used to amplify TCR beta CDR3 regions from genomic DNA. In a second PCR step, the CDR3 amplicons were tagged with a proprietary barcode plus Illumina adapter sequences. An Illumina MiSeq instrument was used for sequencing of the CDR3 libraries. As for how the authors treated the data: Export and quality control were handled in immunoSEQ Analyzer 3.0, while downstream analyses relied on R Bioconductor and Immunarch. Only productive rearrangements within the normalized downsampled data set were used in the calculation of repertoire metrics. Pathologically expanded clonotypes were defined as those larger than 5 templates in the normalized cohort. The Inverse Simpson Index served as the measure of repertoire diversity. To capture all clonotypes, CMV-specificity analyses were performed on the non-normalized data set. TCRdb holds this immuneACCESS table with in-frame rearrangements only. Some clones are missing; in checked studies, unresolved V genes explain under half, and the rest has no known cause. The V and J calls and clone size were taken over from that table, and D and trimming were inferred from the DNA. For this sample there are 35,000 to 45,000 clones; roughly 96% appear just once. The ten largest clones capture around 1.5% of the sample.

The CDR3 goes from the cysteine to the phenylalanine over 13 residues. Only the CDR3 DNA stays, 39 bases, in frame from base 1. The germline ends are 7 bases apart after V is trimmed by 5 bases and J by 0 bases. For CDR1 and CDR2, the germline V gene lists SGHDN and FVKESK. This sample is drawn from a study of T cell clonotyping in hematopoietic cell transplantation (dated by TCRdb to the early 2020s). Describing the broader study: Pretransplant recipient samples were obtained after cytoreduction. In the study, around 130 blood samples were gathered from a few dozen consecutive transplant recipients and their related donors. Recruitment of patients ran from late 2015 to early 2017, and follow-up continued until late 2020 or until death. Here is what the overall study found, with its caveats: Recipient TCR diversity fell after transplant, with pathologically expanded clonotypes rising progressively from day 30 to day 180. Recipient repertoires showed only a small fraction of overlap with donor repertoires, and over 97% appeared de novo at the given depth. The sample size was limited, and CD4 and CD8 repertoire contributions could not be separated because cells were not sorted. Broader TCR repertoire diversity after transplant was predicted by Inverse Simpson Index values from donors and from recipients before transplant.

Sample time point, as interpreted from the label and publication: recipient sample about 28 days before transplant, after cytoreduction. Blood from recipients was drawn roughly 28 days before transplant, then again at days 30, 100 and 180 after transplant. Using Nuclei Lysis Solution, genomic DNA was extracted from unfractionated peripheral blood mononuclear cells that were either fresh or cryopreserved. This TCR came from a man in his forties with chronic myeloid leukemia. Some clones in this sample may be carry-over from other donors' samples. Sample: peripheral blood mononuclear cells, taken before stem cell transplant. Recombination connected TRBV14 to TRBJ1-1; no D segment can be confidently identified. The sequenced DNA: TGTGCCAGCAGCTGGGTCCTGAACACTGAAGCTTTCTTT. It codes for CASSWVLNTEAFF.